These 11 T cell receptor beta chains share one sample of origin, sequenced in a study of T-cell memory formation after mild COVID-19. One entry per CDR3 protein, called by TCRdb with MiXCR from the 5' RACE reads. Among hundreds of thousands of distinct CDR3 sequences, 7.5% to 9.5% were seen once, and the ten largest hold about 20%. Source material: PBMCs or a T cell subset sorted from them (not recorded which). The receptors stem from a man aged 18-30 years who had mild COVID-19 (a few samples of this study predate the infection). Cell type and time point are not known.

This chain links TRBV12-5 with TRBJ2-3; D assignment may be TRBD1 or TRBD2 (5 bases each). Trimming removed 2 bases from V and 1 base from J, with 19 bases in between. Germline V gives CDR1 LGHNT, CDR2 FRNRAP. This CDR3 region has 18 residues. The CDR3 DNA reads as TGTGCTAGTGGTTTGATCACCCACCCCGGGACCCGCACAGATACGCAGTATTTT. Its translation is CASGLITHPGTRTDTQYF.

This clonotype has more than one count but fewer than ten. The genes are TRBV5-1 and TRBJ2-1, with 8 bases matching TRBD1. Germline CDR1 and CDR2: SGHRS and YFSETQ. Trimming took 3 bases from V and 7 from J; bases not matched to a gene: 6. The CDR3 length is 14 residues. In DNA, the CDR3 is TGCGCCAGCAGCTATACGACAGGGGAAAATGAGCAGTTCTTC. It yields the protein CASSYTTGENEQFF.

The rearrangement uses TRBV5-1 and TRBJ1-1, with D uncertain. CDR1 and CDR2 (germline): SGHRS, YFSETQ. The germline V and J ends were trimmed by 2 bases and 2 bases, with 10 bases remaining between them. CDR3 size: 14 residues. CDR3 bases: TGCGCCAGCAGCTTAGACGCAGCAAACACTGAAGCTTTCTTT. Protein: CASSLDAANTEAFF.

This clonotype was counted ten times or more. This chain links TRBV11-2 with TRBJ1-1; weak D call: TRBD1 (6 bases). V lost 2 bases and J 8 bases, leaving 9 bases between the germline ends. The CDR3 loop spans 12 amino acids. Germline V lookup: CDR1 SGHAT, CDR2 FQNNGV. The CDR3 is CASSLHQGEAFF. DNA of the CDR3: TGTGCCAGCAGCTTACATCAGGGGGAAGCTTTCTTT.

This clonotype was counted a few times. The chain is built from TRBV6-5 and TRBJ1-6, with D perhaps TRBD1 (5 bases). Per germline, CDR1 MNHEY and CDR2 SVGAGI. V was clipped by 6 bases and J by 9 bases, with 18 bases between them. This CDR3 comprises 15 residues. CDR3 residues: CASSGQGTGGSPLHF. Here the CDR3 DNA reads TGTGCCAGCAGCGGACAAGGGACTGGGGGTTCACCCCTCCACTTT.

The J gene is TRBJ1-2, the V gene TRBV19; 7 bases match TRBD1. Trimming cost V 3 bases and J 3 bases; bases outside gene matches: 4. Germline CDR1 LNHDA, CDR2 SQIVND (reference sequence). The CDR3 loop spans 14 amino acids. The CDR3 coding sequence is TGTGCCAGTAGTATTCGACAGGGCGACTATGGCTACACCTTC. Translating gives CASSIRQGDYGYTF.

V usage is TRBV10-3 and J usage is TRBJ2-2; the match to TRBD1 covers 7 bases. The J segment lost 8 bases and the V segment lost 2 bases, leaving 5 bases of the junction unmatched. Looked up from germline, CDR1 is ENHRY and CDR2 is SYGVKD. The CDR3 is made up of 14 amino acids. In DNA, the CDR3 is TGTGCCATCAGTGAGCAGGGGGACGGAGGGGAGCTGTTTTTT. Translating it yields CAISEQGDGGELFF.

This clonotype was counted between two and nine times. The chain links TRBV27 to TRBJ2-2; D may be TRBD2 (5 bases). The CDR3 length is 13 residues. Germline CDR1 MNHEY, CDR2 SMNVEV (reference sequence). V shed 3 bases and J shed 7 bases, with 9 bases lying between them. The CDR3, as DNA: TGTGCCAGCAGTTTTGGTCGGGGCGGGGAGCTGTTTTTT. Protein product: CASSFGRGGELFF.

The chain has TRBV2 and TRBJ2-5; TRBD1 aligns across 7 bases. The CDR3 is 15 amino acids. Germline loops: CDR1 SNHLY, CDR2 FYNNEI. After removal of 5 bases from V and 1 base from J, the junction contained 7 bases not matched to a gene. The CDR3: CASSTVDRVQETQYF. In nucleotides, the CDR3 is TGTGCCAGCAGTACGGTTGACAGGGTCCAAGAGACCCAGTACTTC.

The chain combines TRBV4-3 with TRBJ1-2; 10 bases align to TRBD1. The germline V gene has CDR1 LGHNA and CDR2 YSLEER. The CDR3 length is 14 residues. Losses at the gene ends were 1 base for V and 5 bases for J; bases not matched to a gene: 1. CDR3 in DNA: TGCGCCAGCAGCCAAGGGACAGGGGGATATGGCTACACCTTC. This sequence encodes CASSQGTGGYGYTF.

The rearrangement links TRBV29-1 to TRBJ1-2, with D tentatively TRBD1 (5 bases). The germline V gene has CDR1 SQVTM and CDR2 ANQGSEA. The V end lost 4 bases, the J end lost 7 bases, and 13 bases lay between the germline ends. This CDR3 has 12 amino acids. The CDR3 nucleotides are TGCAGCGTTGGTCCGGGACGGTCTGGCTACACCTTC. Translation: CSVGPGRSGYTF.